The 29 T cell receptor beta chains presented below share a single source sample, sequenced in a study of T cell changes during pregnancy in multiple sclerosis. The data were produced by immunoSEQ multiplex PCR, yet TCRdb's version contains in-frame clones alone and is incomplete. The data show fewer than 110,000 clones, 85% to 95% seen once. The specimen was peripheral blood, collected in the third trimester of pregnancy. The receptors originated from a female donor in good health, enrolled as a control in a pregnancy study.

V and J are TRBV9 and TRBJ1-5; D perhaps matches TRBD1 (5 bases). V was cut by 3 bases and J by 0 bases, with 10 bases left in between. Germline V gene sequence: CDR1 SGDLS, CDR2 YYNGEE. This CDR3 is 15 amino acids long. CDR3 DNA: TGTGCCAGCAGCGAGACAGATTATAGCAATCAGCCCCAGCATTTT. Protein sequence: CASSETDYSNQPQHF.

The chain links TRBV9 to TRBJ2-3; possibly TRBD2 for D (7 bases). Trimming left V 0 bases short and J 6 bases short, with 14 bases between. From germline, CDR1 is SGDLS and CDR2 YYNGEE. CDR3 length equals 15 residues. CDR3 sequence (DNA): TGTGCCAGCAGCGTAGCCCGGGGGGCCTCGGATACGCAGTATTTT. Translating it yields CASSVARGASDTQYF.

This chain uses TRBV5-6 with TRBJ1-2, with D tentatively TRBD1 (5 bases). The CDR3 length is 15 residues. The V gene lost 4 bases and the J gene lost 7 bases, with 20 bases spanning the gap. Germline-derived CDR1 and CDR2 are SGHDT and YYEEEE. The CDR3 nucleotides are TGTGCCAGCAGCCTACTTAATACAGGTCCCGCTGGCTACACCTTC. Its translation: CASSLLNTGPAGYTF.

The genes are TRBV29-1 and TRBJ1-2; a possible D gene is TRBD1 (5 bases). The CDR3 is 13 residues long. Per germline, CDR1 SQVTM and CDR2 ANQGSEA. V shed 1 base and J shed 0 bases, with 6 bases lying between them. DNA of the CDR3: TGCAGCGTTGAAGTGACAGCTAACTATGGCTACACCTTC. Protein product: CSVEVTANYGYTF.

The chain links TRBV15 to TRBJ2-3; 10 bases are shared with TRBD2. Germline V gives CDR1 LNHNV, CDR2 YYDKDF (reference sequence). The length of the CDR3 is 17 residues. V lost 2 bases to trimming and J lost 1 base; unmatched junction nucleotides: 6. As DNA, the CDR3 is TGTGCCACCAGCAGATATTCAGCGGGGGGGGGCACAGATACGCAGTATTTT. Translation: CATSRYSAGGGTDTQYF.

The chain joins TRBV7-8 to TRBJ1-5; D is uncertain. CDR3 length: 15 residues. V lost 0 bases to trimming and J lost 5 bases, with 11 bases between them. CDR1 SGHVS and CDR2 FQNEAQ come from the germline V gene. The CDR3 reads CASSLAYRPDQPQHF. CDR3 coding DNA: TGTGCCAGCAGCTTAGCGTACAGACCAGATCAGCCCCAGCATTTT.

The rearrangement uses TRBV19 and TRBJ1-2; D gene uncertain. The CDR3 spans 13 residues. With 3 bases removed from V and 5 bases from J, the gap between germline ends came to 10 bases. Per germline, CDR1 LNHDA and CDR2 SQIVND (reference sequence). CDR3 DNA sequence: TGTGCCAGTAGTATGAACAGTCTGTATGGCTACACCTTC. Translated, it gives CASSMNSLYGYTF. Using reference TRBV19 and TRBJ1-2 for the parts outside the CDR3, the full variable domain is DGGITQSPKYLFRKEGQNVTLSCEQNLNHDAMYWYRQDPGQGLRLIYYSQIVNDFQKGDIAEGYSVSREKKESFPLTVTSAQKNPTAFYLCASSMNSLYGYTFGSGTRLTVV.

The chain uses TRBV6-6 and TRBJ1-4; tentatively, D is TRBD1 (5 bases). Deletions cut 4 bases from V and 2 bases from J, with 11 bases between. CDR3 length: 15 residues. Per the germline V gene, CDR1 is MNHNY and CDR2 is SVGAGI (reference sequence). The CDR3 sequence: CASSSRQTTNEKLFF. The CDR3 nucleotides are TGTGCCAGCAGTTCCCGACAGACCACTAATGAAAAACTGTTTTTT.

This chain uses TRBV6-1 with TRBJ1-1, with D possibly being TRBD1 (5 bases). The CDR3 is 12 residues long. The germline V gene has CDR1 MNHNS and CDR2 SASEGT. V was clipped by 7 bases and J by 11 bases, with 17 bases between them. The CDR3 DNA sequence: TGTGCCAGCACCGGGACTCATGGAGGTGCTTTCTTT. Its translation is CASTGTHGGAFF.

This chain joins TRBV5-1 and TRBJ1-1, with unresolved D. Germline lookup yields CDR1 SGHRS and CDR2 YFSETQ. Trimming removed 0 bases from V and 3 bases from J, with 12 bases in between. The CDR3 runs to 15 residues. The chain's CDR3 is CASSLAQVRYTEAFF. The CDR3 bases are TGCGCCAGCAGCTTGGCCCAGGTCAGATACACTGAAGCTTTCTTT.

The chain joins TRBV13 to TRBJ2-3, with 8 bases lining up with TRBD2. The CDR3 is made up of 16 amino acids. V trimming: 5 bases; J trimming: 4 bases; junction bases outside the gene matches: 11. Per the germline V gene, CDR1 is PRHDT and CDR2 is FYEKMQ (reference sequence). CDR3 sequence (DNA): TGTGCCAGCAGCAACCGTATAGCGGGGCGATCAGATACGCAGTATTTT. Translation gives CASSNRIAGRSDTQYF.

The chain employs TRBV9 and TRBJ1-2, with D maybe TRBD1 (6 bases). This CDR3 comprises 14 residues. Between the trimmed V and J ends, which lost 3 bases and 4 bases, there was a span of 13 bases. The V gene's germline CDR1 is SGDLS and CDR2 YYNGEE. CDR3 residues: CASSGTGISYGYTF. The CDR3 nucleotides are TGTGCCAGCAGCGGAACAGGGATCTCCTATGGCTACACCTTC.

The rearrangement joins TRBV10-3 to TRBJ2-7, with a possible D match to TRBD2 (6 bases). CDR3 size: 14 residues. Trimming shortened V by 4 bases and J by 1 base, and 11 bases separated the two germline ends. CDR1 ENHRY and CDR2 SYGVKD come from the germline V gene. The CDR3 nucleotides read TGTGCCATCAGTGCCCCCCGGGGGTCCTACGAGCAGTACTTC. This encodes CAISAPRGSYEQYF.

This clone was observed once. The chain uses TRBV4-1 and TRBJ1-1; 7 nucleotides align to TRBD1. The CDR3 loop spans 13 amino acids. Germline CDR1 and CDR2: MGHRA and YSYEKL. The V gene end was trimmed by 8 bases and the J gene end by 0 bases; junction bases not matched to a gene: 3. This CDR3 is CASWDRMNTEAFF. CDR3 DNA sequence: TGCGCCAGCTGGGACAGAATGAACACTGAAGCTTTCTTT.

This chain uses TRBV12-5 with TRBJ2-2, with TRBD1 matching 11 bases. Germline V gives CDR1 LGHNT, CDR2 FRNRAP. Trimming at V came to 4 bases and at J to 3 bases, leaving 10 bases not matched to a gene. This CDR3 comprises 18 residues. CDR3 residues: CASGYTRGTGGYTGELFF. Here the CDR3 DNA reads TGTGCTAGTGGTTATACGAGGGGGACAGGGGGTTACACCGGGGAGCTGTTTTTT.

The CDR3 region is CASSPTGGTHSGANVLTF. The CDR3 region has the DNA TGTGCCAGCAGCCCGACTGGAGGCACCCACTCTGGGGCCAACGTCCTGACTTTC. V gene TRBV7-3 combines with J gene TRBJ2-6; perhaps TRBD2 as D (5 bases). The CDR3 contains 18 residues. Trimming removed 5 bases at V and 0 bases at J, with 17 bases between. Looked up from germline, CDR1 is SGHTA and CDR2 is FQGTGA.

The chain carries TRBV6-1 and TRBJ2-5; 8 nucleotides line up with TRBD1. V was pared by 8 bases and J by 4 bases, with 12 bases of the junction left unmatched. Germline lookup yields CDR1 MNHNS and CDR2 SASEGT. CDR3 length: 15 amino acids. CDR3 residues: CASAYDRTGIETQYF. CDR3 nucleotides: TGTGCCAGCGCATACGACCGGACAGGGATAGAGACCCAGTACTTC.

The chain uses TRBV30 and TRBJ2-2, with D maybe TRBD1 (5 bases). CDR1 GTSNPN and CDR2 SVGIG come from the germline V gene (reference sequence). Trimming pared 3 bases from V and 9 bases from J, leaving 23 bases between. The CDR3 contains 16 residues. CDR3 DNA sequence: TGTGCCTGGAGCGCCGGGCAGGGTTTCATCCGCCGGGAGCTGTTTTTT. Translated, it gives CAWSAGQGFIRRELFF.

The chain has TRBV5-1 and TRBJ1-1; D gene ambiguous. The CDR3 spans 13 residues. Germline V gene lookup returns CDR1 SGHRS and CDR2 YFSETQ. V dropped 4 bases and J dropped 4 bases, with 11 bases sitting between them. In DNA, the CDR3 is TGCGCCAGCAGCCCGCCATCCGGCACTGAAGCTTTCTTT. Translating gives CASSPPSGTEAFF.

The chain joins TRBV6-6 to TRBJ2-1; 7 nucleotides agree with TRBD1. In germline, CDR1 is MNHNY, CDR2 SVGAGI (reference sequence). V dropped 4 bases and J dropped 3; count of bases not matched to a gene: 6. CDR3 length equals 15 residues. The CDR3 DNA is TGTGCCAGCAGTTTTGACAGGGCGGACTACAATGAGCAGTTCTTC. Its protein is CASSFDRADYNEQFF.

The rearrangement joins TRBV19 to TRBJ1-5; D perhaps matches TRBD1 (5 bases). Germline CDR1 is LNHDA and CDR2 is SQIVND (reference sequence). This CDR3 comprises 17 residues. Trimming removed 5 bases from V and 3 bases from J, with 20 bases in between. The CDR3 DNA follows: TGTGCCAGTAGTCTCGTGACGGGGGAAATTATCAATCAGCCCCAGCATTTT. Protein product: CASSLVTGEIINQPQHF.

V gene TRBV7-9 combines with J gene TRBJ1-2; D call uncertain. V gave up 2 bases and J gave up 3 bases, with 7 bases separating them. The CDR3 length is 13 residues. From germline, CDR1 is SEHNR and CDR2 FQNEAQ (reference sequence). The chain's CDR3 is CASSLSTDYGYTF. Here the CDR3 DNA reads TGTGCCAGCAGCTTATCCACAGACTATGGCTACACCTTC. Complete variable domain (other parts from reference TRBV7-9 and TRBJ1-2): DTGVSQNPRHKITKRGQNVTFRCDPISEHNRLYWYRQTLGQGPEFLTYFQNEAQLEKSRLLSDRFSAERPKGSFSTLEIQRTEQGDSAMYLCASSLSTDYGYTFGSGTRLTVV.

The chain carries TRBV7-2 and TRBJ2-7, with 7 bases fitting TRBD1. This CDR3 contains 13 residues. CDR1 and CDR2 (germline): SGHTA, FQGNSA. V dropped 6 bases and J dropped 0; count of bases not matched to a gene: 2. In DNA form, the CDR3 reads TGTGCCAGCAGGGGGACAGACTCCTACGAGCAGTACTTC. Translating gives CASRGTDSYEQYF.

The chain joins TRBV19 to TRBJ1-6; D possibly corresponds to TRBD1 (6 bases). CDR3 size: 18 residues. Trimming left V 6 bases short and J 1 base short, with 19 bases between. Looked up from germline, CDR1 is LNHDA and CDR2 is SQIVND (reference sequence). The CDR3 DNA sequence: TGTGCCAGTAGACCTTCAGCCAGGGGATATTCCTATAATTCACCCCTCCACTTT. Translated, it gives CASRPSARGYSYNSPLHF.

V usage is TRBV18 and J usage is TRBJ1-1, with a possible D match to TRBD1 (5 bases). Germline V gives CDR1 KGHSH, CDR2 LQKENI. Trimming took off 4 bases at V and 0 bases at J, with 9 bases between the two ends. This CDR3 has 14 amino acids. For the CDR3, the DNA is TGTGCCAGCTCACGCGACAGCTTGAACACTGAAGCTTTCTTT. Translation gives CASSRDSLNTEAFF. The complete variable domain, with remaining parts taken from reference TRBV18 and TRBJ1-1, reads NAGVMQNPRHLVRRRGQEARLRCSPMKGHSHVYWYRQLPEEGLKFMVYLQKENIIDESGMPKERFSAEFPKEGPSILRIQQVVRGDSAAYFCASSRDSLNTEAFFGQGTRLTVV.

The chain employs TRBV27 and TRBJ1-2, with D tentatively TRBD1 (5 bases). The germline V gene has CDR1 MNHEY and CDR2 SMNVEV (reference sequence). The CDR3 is 14 residues long. V lost 5 bases to trimming and J lost 6 bases, with 16 bases between them. The DNA for the CDR3 is TGTGCCAGCAGTCACCGGGACGGCGGGAATGGCTACACCTTC. Encoded protein: CASSHRDGGNGYTF.

The rearrangement uses TRBV30 and TRBJ2-4; TRBD2 agrees at 8 bases. The CDR3 is 14 residues long. Germline V gene lookup returns CDR1 GTSNPN and CDR2 SVGIG (reference sequence). The V segment lost 3 bases and the J segment 2 bases; nucleotides outside the gene matches: 3. In DNA, the CDR3 is TGTGCCTGGAGATTAGCGGGGACCAAAAACATTCAGTACTTC. It is translated as CAWRLAGTKNIQYF.

The CDR3 reads CASSSRNGKAEAFF. As DNA, the CDR3 is TGTGCCAGCAGTTCCCGTAACGGGAAGGCTGAAGCTTTCTTT. The chain uses TRBV7-2 and TRBJ1-1; D is ambiguous. Germline CDR1 SGHTA, CDR2 FQGNSA. This CDR3 is 14 amino acids long. Trimming took 6 bases from V and 6 from J, leaving 17 bases between them.

The gene calls are TRBV2 and TRBJ2-3; weak D call: TRBD2 (5 bases). Deletions cut 11 bases from V and 0 bases from J, with 12 bases between. The CDR3 length is 13 residues. The germline V gene encodes CDR1 SNHLY and CDR2 FYNNEI. The CDR3 region is CALRGSSTDTQYF. CDR3 nucleotides: TGTGCCCTGCGCGGGTCTAGCACAGATACGCAGTATTTT.